The text below deals with one T cell receptor beta chain. The V end was cut by 4 bases, the J end by 6 bases, with 18 bases between. This CDR3 comprises 16 residues. CDR1 is SGHVS and CDR2 is FNYEAQ in the germline V gene. Repertoires were generated with immunoSEQ multiplex PCR, while TCRdb's copy carries only in-frame clones and drops some. Of tens of thousands of clones listed, 80% to 90% are singletons. This specimen belongs to a study of blood T cell repertoires in COVID-19. The wider study: Acute and convalescent COVID-19 samples came from the United States, Italy and Spain. PBMCs, B-cell-depleted T cells, or T cells provided the cDNA or gDNA that made up the material.

V usage is TRBV7-6 and J usage is TRBJ2-2; TRBD1 is a possible D gene (6 bases). This TCR was recovered from a woman aged 60-75 years with acute or convalescent COVID-19. Sequenced input: peripheral blood. Here the CDR3 reads CASSSQGTERSGELFF. The CDR3 nucleotides read TGTGCCAGCAGCTCCCAGGGGACCGAGAGGTCCGGGGAGCTGTTTTTT.